Below are 23 T cell receptor beta chains sequenced from a single sample in a study of T cells after yellow fever vaccination. Each CDR3 protein gets one entry after TCRdb re-called the 5' RACE reads with MiXCR. The sample consists of 300,000 to 400,000 distinct CDR3 sequences, about 12% of them appearing once. This material consisted of CD4+ T cells sorted from PBMCs, taken 15 days after the yellow fever booster vaccination. The receptors were sampled from a young man who received the YFV17D yellow fever vaccine.

This chain links TRBV6-6 with TRBJ1-5, with no clear D. Germline values: CDR1 MNHNY, CDR2 SVGAGI (reference sequence). The V and J ends lost 5 bases and 9 bases respectively, with 14 bases between them. The CDR3 is 13 amino acids. The CDR3, as DNA: TGTGCCAGCAGTCCACGGCTGATGGGGCCCCAGCATTTT. Its protein product is CASSPRLMGPQHF.

This chain joins TRBV6-6 and TRBJ2-1; TRBD2 agrees at 8 bases. This CDR3 has 18 residues. Germline V lookup: CDR1 MNHNY, CDR2 SVGAGI (reference sequence). The J segment lost 2 bases and the V segment lost 1 base, leaving 10 bases of the junction unmatched. The CDR3 coding sequence is TGTGCCAGCAGTTACTACTTAAGGGGCGGGGGGCCCTACAATGAGCAGTTCTTC. Translation: CASSYYLRGGGPYNEQFF.

This clonotype was recorded a few times. This chain connects TRBV5-6 to TRBJ2-3; D could derive from TRBD1 or TRBD2 (5 bases each). This CDR3 comprises 13 residues. Trimming left V 4 bases short and J 8 bases short, with 14 bases between. The germline V gene has CDR1 SGHDT and CDR2 YYEEEE. The CDR3 loop reads CASSLRDGLTQYF. In DNA, the CDR3 is TGTGCCAGCAGCCTTCGGGACGGGCTTACGCAGTATTTT.

The table lists this clonotype with a few counts. This sequence joins TRBV5-1 and TRBJ1-2; possible D gene TRBD1, 5 bases. The germline CDR1 and CDR2 sequences are SGHRS and YFSETQ. V lost 0 bases and J 1 base, leaving 13 bases between the germline ends. There are 16 residues in the CDR3. The CDR3 DNA reads TGCGCCAGCAGCTTGGGACAGCTCTCTCGTAACTATGGCTACACCTTC. It codes for CASSLGQLSRNYGYTF.

At least ten counts were recorded for this clonotype. V is TRBV4-2 and J is TRBJ2-5, with 7 nucleotides matching TRBD2. CDR1 and CDR2 (germline): LGHNA, YNFKEQ. This CDR3 spans 16 amino acids. Losses at the gene ends were 1 base for V and 2 bases for J; bases not matched to a gene: 7. The DNA of the CDR3 is TGTGCCAGCAGCCAAGGTCGGCGGGGGATGCAAGAGACCCAGTACTTC. The encoded protein is CASSQGRRGMQETQYF.

V usage is TRBV7-3 and J usage is TRBJ2-2, with D uncertain. V dropped 6 bases and J dropped 6 bases, with 11 bases sitting between them. Germline-derived CDR1 and CDR2 are SGHTA and FQGTGA. The CDR3 consists of 13 residues. CDR3 residues: CASSTRFAGELFF. As DNA, the CDR3 is TGTGCCAGCAGTACCAGGTTCGCCGGGGAGCTGTTTTTT.

The chain carries TRBV7-2 and TRBJ2-3; 8 bases line up with TRBD2. V shed 3 bases, J shed 8 bases, and the junction held 13 bases outside the gene matches. The CDR3 has 16 amino acids. The germline V gene encodes CDR1 SGHTA and CDR2 FQGNSA. CDR3 residues: CASSFLSGGHAGTQYF. The DNA for the CDR3 is TGTGCCAGCAGCTTCCTGAGCGGGGGTCATGCTGGTACGCAGTATTTT.

This clonotype turned up a few times. The chain carries TRBV15 and TRBJ2-1; 8 bases are a match to TRBD2. Germline values: CDR1 LNHNV, CDR2 YYDKDF (reference sequence). Losses at the gene ends were 1 base for V and 8 bases for J; bases not matched to a gene: 10. This CDR3 spans 16 amino acids. CDR3 protein: CATSRGGSGVAHEQFF. In nucleotides, the CDR3 is TGTGCCACCAGCAGAGGAGGTAGCGGGGTGGCGCATGAGCAGTTCTTC. Together with reference TRBV15 and TRBJ2-1, the CDR3 gives the full variable domain: DAMVIQNPRYQVTQFGKPVTLSCSQTLNHNVMYWYQQKSSQAPKLLFHYYDKDFNNEADTPDNFQSRRPNTSFCFLDIRSPGLGDTAMYLCATSRGGSGVAHEQFFGPGTRLTVL.

This clonotype has more than one count but fewer than ten. The gene calls are TRBV5-1 and TRBJ2-7; D unresolved. The CDR3 consists of 15 residues. Trimming stripped 7 bases from V and 7 bases from J, with 24 bases between. Germline CDR1 and CDR2: SGHRS and YFSETQ. CDR3 residues: CASVLVPDGSREQYF. The CDR3 nucleotides are TGCGCCAGCGTTCTAGTTCCGGACGGCTCGAGAGAGCAGTACTTC.

The chain combines TRBV6-5 with TRBJ2-6; D is unresolved. The germline V gene has CDR1 MNHEY and CDR2 SVGAGI. This CDR3 is 16 amino acids long. The V gene lost 10 bases and the J gene lost 4 bases, with 20 bases spanning the gap. CDR3 DNA: TGTGCCACCGAACGAGGTACTACGCCCGGGGCCAACGTCCTGACTTTC. Translating gives CATERGTTPGANVLTF.

This clonotype was seen more than once but under ten times. The chain carries TRBV20-1 and TRBJ2-3; either TRBD1 or TRBD2 may fit D (5 bases each). The germline V gene has CDR1 DFQATT and CDR2 SNEGSKA (reference sequence). The V end lost 1 base, the J end lost 2 bases, and 13 bases lay between the germline ends. This CDR3 is built from 15 residues. Here the CDR3 reads CSARVGTRVTDTQYF. The CDR3 nucleotides are TGCAGTGCTAGAGTCGGGACCCGAGTCACAGATACGCAGTATTTT.

The chain combines TRBV4-1 with TRBJ2-2, with D tentatively TRBD1 (6 bases). V gave up 4 bases and J gave up 6 bases, with 24 bases separating them. The CDR3 is made up of 18 amino acids. Germline assignment: CDR1 MGHRA and CDR2 YSYEKL. DNA of the CDR3: TGCGCCAGCAGCCTCGTCGAGTTAACAGGGTCCGGATCCGGGGAGCTGTTTTTT. This codes for CASSLVELTGSGSGELFF.

V and J are TRBV9 and TRBJ2-2, with D perhaps TRBD1 (6 bases). The CDR3 runs 13 residues. Germline values: CDR1 SGDLS, CDR2 YYNGEE. V was cut by 3 bases and J by 7 bases, with 10 bases left in between. CDR3 amino acids: CASSARGVGELFF. Written as DNA, the CDR3 is TGTGCCAGCAGCGCCAGGGGCGTCGGGGAGCTGTTTTTT.

The chain joins TRBV10-1 to TRBJ2-1, with 10 bases identical to TRBD1. Germline trimming cut 3 bases from V and 5 bases from J; bases unmatched to any gene: 4. The CDR3 spans 15 residues. Germline V gives CDR1 WNHNN, CDR2 SYGVQD (reference sequence). In DNA form, the CDR3 reads TGCGCCAGCAGTGACGTTGGGACAGGGGACAATGAGCAGTTCTTC. Translated, it gives CASSDVGTGDNEQFF.

The V and J genes are TRBV3-1 and TRBJ1-1, with D perhaps matching TRBD1 (5 bases). The V gene lost 3 bases and the J gene lost 3 bases, with 14 bases spanning the gap. Germline V lookup: CDR1 LGHDT, CDR2 YNNKEL (reference sequence). This CDR3 has 15 residues. CDR3 amino acids: CASSQLPGGYTEAFF. Written as DNA, the CDR3 is TGTGCCAGCAGCCAGTTACCCGGGGGTTACACTGAAGCTTTCTTT.

Many counts were recorded for this clonotype. The chain links TRBV10-1 to TRBJ2-2; 10 bases line up with TRBD2. CDR1 is WNHNN, CDR2 SYGVQD, per germline (reference sequence). The CDR3 is 16 residues long. The V gene end was trimmed by 4 bases and the J gene end by 4 bases; junction bases not matched to a gene: 6. The DNA for the CDR3 is TGCGCCAGCAGTGCGATAGCGGGGGGAGGCACCGGGGAGCTGTTTTTT. Amino acid sequence: CASSAIAGGGTGELFF.

The chain recombines TRBV6-5 with TRBJ1-6; TRBD1 is a possible D gene (6 bases). Germline V gene data show CDR1 as MNHEY and CDR2 as SVGAGI. The CDR3 length is 15 residues. V lost 4 bases and J lost 7, with 14 bases in between. The CDR3 region has the DNA TGTGCCAGCAGTTCCGGGGGCGAGGGAAATTCACCCCTCCACTTT. It specifies CASSSGGEGNSPLHF.

The chain couples TRBV9 to TRBJ2-2, with TRBD2 identical over 9 bases. CDR1 is SGDLS, CDR2 YYNGEE, per germline. The CDR3 sequence is 16 residues long. V lost 4 bases to trimming and J lost 4 bases; unmatched junction nucleotides: 8. The chain's CDR3 is CASSPRKTSGTGELFF. DNA of the CDR3: TGTGCCAGCAGCCCCCGCAAGACTAGCGGCACCGGGGAGCTGTTTTTT.

Only a few counts were recorded for this clonotype. The chain couples TRBV5-4 to TRBJ1-2, with 12 bases that match TRBD1. The germline CDR1 and CDR2 sequences are SGHNT and YYREEE (reference sequence). This CDR3 has 16 residues. The V and J ends lost 4 bases and 7 bases, in that order; junction bases with no gene match: 11. CDR3 coding DNA: TGTGCCAGCAGCCTCTCCGTGGGACAGGGGGCAATTGGCTACACCTTC. It yields the protein CASSLSVGQGAIGYTF.

This clonotype occurred many times. The chain links TRBV4-1 to TRBJ2-1, with D possibly matching TRBD1 (5 bases). The CDR3 totals 16 residues. Germline CDR1 reads MGHRA; CDR2 reads YSYEKL. V dropped 9 bases and J dropped 0 bases, with 18 bases sitting between them. The CDR3 sequence: CASSEVGASSYNEQFF. Written as DNA, the CDR3 is TGCGCCAGTTCTGAGGTTGGGGCAAGCTCCTACAATGAGCAGTTCTTC.

This clonotype was detected a few times. The chain carries TRBV7-9 and TRBJ1-2, with a weak D call TRBD1 (5 bases). Trimming took 6 bases from V and 5 from J, leaving 16 bases between them. Germline CDR1 reads SEHNR; CDR2 reads FQNEAQ (reference sequence). The CDR3 has 14 residues. The CDR3 sequence: CASRERQLEYGYTF. CDR3 coding DNA: TGTGCCAGCAGAGAACGACAGTTAGAGTATGGCTACACCTTC.

V usage is TRBV7-2 and J usage is TRBJ1-1, with 8 bases aligning to TRBD1. Germline V gene lookup returns CDR1 SGHTA and CDR2 FQGNSA. The V segment lost 5 bases and the J segment 10 bases; nucleotides outside the gene matches: 12. There are 14 residues in the CDR3. This CDR3 reads CASSPYDQGALAFF. The CDR3 coding sequence is TGTGCCAGCAGCCCCTACGACCAGGGGGCTTTAGCTTTCTTT.

V gene TRBV15 combines with J gene TRBJ2-5, with TRBD1 matching over 9 bases. Trimming took 3 bases from V and 5 from J; bases not matched to a gene: 10. CDR3 length: 16 residues. Per germline, CDR1 LNHNV and CDR2 YYDKDF (reference sequence). CDR3 amino acids: CATSRHKQGAGETQYF. The CDR3 coding sequence is TGTGCCACCAGCAGGCATAAACAGGGGGCCGGGGAGACCCAGTACTTC.